These 11 T cell receptor beta chains share one sample of origin, sequenced in a study of blood T cell repertoires in COVID-19. The data were produced by immunoSEQ multiplex PCR, yet TCRdb's version contains in-frame clones alone and is incomplete. The sample yields 150,000 to 200,000 clones, roughly 88% seen once. Material for sequencing was PBMCs or T cells enriched from blood (not recorded which). The receptor source for this set is a man aged 70 or older who had been exposed to COVID-19.

The V call is TRBV9, the J call TRBJ2-2; 8 bases align to TRBD1. Per germline, CDR1 SGDLS and CDR2 YYNGEE. The V gene end was trimmed by 3 bases and the J gene end by 5 bases; junction bases not matched to a gene: 6. The CDR3 is 15 residues long. The CDR3 DNA reads TGTGCCAGCAGCGGAACTGGACAGGGAACCGGGGAGCTGTTTTTT. Translating it yields CASSGTGQGTGELFF.

The V and J genes are TRBV2 and TRBJ2-1; tentatively, D is TRBD2 (6 bases). The germline V gene encodes CDR1 SNHLY and CDR2 FYNNEI. There are 14 residues in the CDR3. Trimming removed 7 bases from V and 3 bases from J, with 13 bases in between. CDR3 region: CASTIRTNYNEQFF. CDR3 nucleotides: TGTGCCAGCACAATCAGGACTAACTACAATGAGCAGTTCTTC.

Comments on this clone: This sample also contains other DNA sequences that code for the same CDR3. The chain uses TRBV5-1 and TRBJ2-1; no definite D call. The V end was cut by 0 bases, the J end by 7 bases, with 8 bases between. The CDR3 loop spans 13 amino acids. CDR1 and CDR2 from the germline V gene are SGHRS and YFSETQ. The CDR3 DNA follows: TGCGCCAGCAGCTTGGGTACAAGTAATGAGCAGTTCTTC. Translated: CASSLGTSNEQFF.

CDR3 sequence (DNA): TGTGCCAGCTCACCGGGGACAGAATTCGGCTACACCTTC. Its translation is CASSPGTEFGYTF. This chain uses TRBV18 with TRBJ1-2; 7 bases fit TRBD1. The germline gives CDR1 KGHSH, CDR2 LQKENI. The V gene end was trimmed by 3 bases and the J gene end by 8 bases; junction bases not matched to a gene: 6. The CDR3 is 13 residues long.

CDR3 amino acids: CASSIARGGAPHTDTQYF. CDR3 coding DNA: TGTGCCAGTAGTATAGCACGGGGGGGCGCCCCCCACACAGATACGCAGTATTTT. The chain joins TRBV19 to TRBJ2-3; 8 positions agree with TRBD2. The trim removed 1 base at V and 2 bases at J, leaving 11 bases unmatched. The CDR3 spans 18 residues. From germline, CDR1 is LNHDA and CDR2 SQIVND (reference sequence).

This chain links TRBV7-2 with TRBJ1-2; TRBD1 is a possible D gene (5 bases). CDR1 is SGHTA, CDR2 FQGNSA, per germline. There are 15 residues in the CDR3. V lost 2 bases and J 5 bases, leaving 15 bases between the germline ends. CDR3: CASSLKYSDSYGYTF. CDR3 sequence (DNA): TGTGCCAGCAGCTTAAAATACTCAGACAGTTATGGCTACACCTTC.

CDR3 nucleotides: TGTGCCAGCAGTGAACTCGTGGCCCCCTACAATGAGCAGTTCTTC. This codes for CASSELVAPYNEQFF. This chain connects TRBV6-1 to TRBJ2-1; no clear D. The germline V and J ends were trimmed by 2 bases and 2 bases, with 10 bases remaining between them. CDR1 is MNHNS and CDR2 is SASEGT in the germline V gene. This CDR3 is built from 15 residues.

The chain uses TRBV3-1 (or the pseudogene TRBV3-2) and TRBJ2-2; D ambiguous. Germline CDR1 LGHDT, CDR2 YNNKEL (reference sequence). CDR3 length: 11 amino acids. The V end was cut by 5 bases, the J end by 5 bases, with 3 bases between. The chain's CDR3 is CASSVTGELFF. The CDR3 nucleotides are TGTGCCAGCAGCGTAACCGGGGAGCTGTTTTTT.

The chain is built from TRBV5-6 and TRBJ1-2; D is unclear. Looked up from germline, CDR1 is SGHDT and CDR2 is YYEEEE. Trimming stripped 0 bases from V and 0 bases from J, with 9 bases between. This CDR3 has 15 amino acids. CDR3 nucleotide sequence: TGTGCCAGCAGCTTGGACCGCAGTCCTAACTATGGCTACACCTTC. Protein: CASSLDRSPNYGYTF.

This chain's CDR3 is CASGQGVDGYTF. The CDR3 DNA is TGTGCCAGCGGACAGGGGGTTGACGGCTACACCTTC. The chain joins TRBV2 to TRBJ1-2, with 10 bases matching TRBD1. This CDR3 is built from 12 residues. Germline V CDR1 and CDR2: SNHLY, FYNNEI. V lost 8 bases and J lost 8; bases outside the gene matches: 5.

J is TRBJ2-4 and V is TRBV18; D not certain. This CDR3 spans 13 amino acids. V was shortened by 3 bases and J by 5 bases, with 8 bases between the two germline ends. CDR1 KGHSH and CDR2 LQKENI come from the germline V gene. CDR3 DNA: TGTGCCAGCTCACCCAGGAACGAAAACATTCAGTACTTC. Protein product: CASSPRNENIQYF.